One and the same sample provided the 30 T cell receptor beta chains below, sequenced in a study of CD8 T cells in Susac syndrome. Reverse transcription used about 0.45 to 1 ug RNA and random hexamers. Via MiXCR, TCRdb re-called the immunoSEQ multiplex PCR reads, giving one row per CDR3 protein. The sample includes around 180,000 distinct CDR3 sequences, around 94% seen only once; the top ten take roughly 0.11%. What was sequenced was CD4+ T cells from PBMCs. Source of these receptors: a human donor with Susac syndrome.

The chain joins TRBV4-3 to TRBJ1-6; 7 positions agree with TRBD1. J lost 8 bases, V lost 4 bases, and 8 bases had no gene match. The V gene's germline CDR1 is LGHNA and CDR2 YSLEER. CDR3 length: 15 residues. DNA for the CDR3: TGCGCCAGCAGCCTCAGGGGGACCGACGATTCACCCCTCCACTTT. Protein: CASSLRGTDDSPLHF.

This chain links TRBV14 with TRBJ2-7, with 7 bases aligning to TRBD2. This CDR3 comprises 16 residues. Germline V gene lookup returns CDR1 SGHDN and CDR2 FVKESK. After removal of 4 bases from V and 3 bases from J, the junction contained 12 bases not matched to a gene. The CDR3 DNA reads TGTGCCAGCAGCCGGACCGGGGGGACCCTCCGCTACGAGCAGTACTTC. Protein sequence: CASSRTGGTLRYEQYF.

Here the CDR3 reads CASSTGLAGSTDTQYF. The CDR3 coding sequence is TGTGCCAGCAGCACGGGACTAGCGGGGAGCACAGATACGCAGTATTTT. The genes are TRBV5-4 and TRBJ2-3, with 13 nucleotides matching TRBD2. The V segment lost 4 bases and the J segment 0 bases; nucleotides outside the gene matches: 2. The CDR3 totals 16 residues. Germline V gene sequence: CDR1 SGHNT, CDR2 YYREEE (reference sequence).

This chain uses TRBV29-1 with TRBJ2-5, with D perhaps TRBD1 or TRBD2 (5 bases each). Trimming removed 3 bases from V and 5 bases from J, with 13 bases in between. This CDR3 spans 13 amino acids. Looked up from germline, CDR1 is SQVTM and CDR2 is ANQGSEA. The CDR3 DNA follows: TGCAGCGTTGATGGTCAGGGAGCGGAGACCCAGTACTTC. This encodes CSVDGQGAETQYF.

V and J are TRBV15 and TRBJ1-6; D uncertain. This CDR3 contains 12 residues. Trimming left V 5 bases short and J 5 bases short, with 4 bases between. In germline, CDR1 is LNHNV, CDR2 YYDKDF (reference sequence). CDR3 coding DNA: TGTGCCACCAGCCGCCATAATTCACCCCTCCACTTT. It codes for CATSRHNSPLHF.

This sequence joins TRBV20-1 and TRBJ2-5, with 10 nucleotides matching TRBD1. The CDR3 has 13 amino acids. In germline, CDR1 is DFQATT, CDR2 SNEGSKA (reference sequence). J gave up 7 bases and V 1 base, and 3 bases lay outside the gene matches. CDR3 region: CSARGQGAGTQYF. In DNA, the CDR3 is TGCAGTGCTAGAGGACAGGGGGCTGGGACCCAGTACTTC.

The chain has TRBV5-1 and TRBJ1-3; TRBD1 might be the D (5 bases). The ends were cut back, 3 bases at V and 0 bases at J, with 13 bases in the middle. Germline CDR1 reads SGHRS; CDR2 reads YFSETQ. The length of the CDR3 is 16 residues. CDR3 coding DNA: TGCGCCAGCAGCTGGGGGGGAATATCCTCTGGAAACACCATATATTTT. Amino acids: CASSWGGISSGNTIYF.

This chain joins TRBV30 and TRBJ1-3, with D hard to call. Trimming took off 2 bases at V and 2 bases at J, with 13 bases between the two ends. Germline CDR1 GTSNPN, CDR2 SVGIG (reference sequence). The CDR3 has 15 amino acids. The CDR3 DNA follows: TGTGCCTGGAGTCTCGGGATACCGACTGGAAACACCATATATTTT. Its protein is CAWSLGIPTGNTIYF.

The chain joins TRBV5-1 to TRBJ1-1; 9 bases align to TRBD1. V trimming: 3 bases; J trimming: 1 base; junction bases outside the gene matches: 4. The CDR3 has 15 amino acids. CDR1 is SGHRS, CDR2 YFSETQ, per germline. DNA of the CDR3: TGCGCCAGCAGCTGGGACAGGGACTCGAACACTGAAGCTTTCTTT. It translates to CASSWDRDSNTEAFF.

This clonotype was seen a few times. The chain has TRBV5-8 and TRBJ2-3; D is unclear. Germline CDR1 reads SGHTS; CDR2 reads YDEGEE. Trimming removed 2 bases at V and 2 bases at J, with 3 bases between. This CDR3 has 12 residues. CDR3 nucleotide sequence: TGTGCCAGCAGCTTCAACACAGATACGCAGTATTTT. Protein: CASSFNTDTQYF.

The chain carries TRBV14 and TRBJ2-1; 9 positions agree with TRBD1. Looked up from germline, CDR1 is SGHDN and CDR2 is FVKESK. The CDR3 extends over 16 amino acids. V gave up 4 bases and J gave up 6 bases; unmatched junction bases: 10. CDR3 coding DNA: TGTGCCAGCAGCCGCCGGGACAGGGCCCACGGCAATGAGCAGTTCTTC. This codes for CASSRRDRAHGNEQFF.

This chain connects TRBV5-1 to TRBJ1-1, with D perhaps matching TRBD1 (6 bases). The length of the CDR3 is 14 residues. V was trimmed by 0 bases and J by 4 bases, leaving 10 bases between them. CDR1 is SGHRS and CDR2 is YFSETQ in the germline V gene. The CDR3 region is CASSLARGVTEAFF. In DNA form, the CDR3 reads TGCGCCAGCAGCTTGGCGAGGGGGGTCACTGAAGCTTTCTTT.

This clonotype was recorded only once. This chain uses TRBV19 with TRBJ1-1, with D uncertain. Per germline, CDR1 LNHDA and CDR2 SQIVND (reference sequence). The CDR3 sequence is 18 residues long. Trimming cost V 0 bases and J 0 bases, with 17 bases left between them. This chain's CDR3 is CASSIDLSGLSLNTEAFF. In DNA form, the CDR3 reads TGTGCCAGTAGTATAGATCTATCCGGACTTTCCTTGAACACTGAAGCTTTCTTT.

The chain carries TRBV2 and TRBJ1-2; D gene unclear. CDR3 length: 12 residues. The germline CDR1 and CDR2 sequences are SNHLY and FYNNEI. Trimming cost V 1 base and J 7 bases, with 7 bases left between them. CDR3 sequence (DNA): TGTGCCAGCAGTGAAGAAAGTCGTGGCTACACCTTC. It translates to CASSEESRGYTF.

The chain couples TRBV7-2 to TRBJ2-1; D call uncertain. CDR1 SGHTA and CDR2 FQGNSA come from the germline V gene. V was pared by 3 bases and J by 1 base, with 10 bases between. The CDR3 totals 15 residues. The CDR3 DNA follows: TGTGCCAGCAGCTTGGAATTGGAGTCCTACAATGAGCAGTTCTTC. It specifies CASSLELESYNEQFF.

The chain couples TRBV20-1 to TRBJ1-2; D call uncertain. The germline CDR1 and CDR2 sequences are DFQATT and SNEGSKA (reference sequence). This CDR3 contains 14 residues. Between the trimmed V and J ends, which lost 3 bases and 4 bases, there was a span of 15 bases. The CDR3 here is CSARHPTSSYGYTF. In DNA form, the CDR3 reads TGCAGTGCTAGGCACCCGACAAGCTCCTATGGCTACACCTTC.

CDR3 nucleotides: TGTGCCAGCAGTGTACTAGCCCGTGGGGAGCTGTTTTTT. Amino acid sequence: CASSVLARGELFF. This rearrangement joins TRBV3-1 to TRBJ2-2; the D gene is possibly TRBD2 (6 bases). The CDR3 is made up of 13 amino acids. The germline CDR1 and CDR2 sequences are LGHDT and YNNKEL (reference sequence). V gave up 6 bases and J gave up 8 bases, with 13 bases separating them.

The J gene is TRBJ2-2, the V gene TRBV5-1, with 16 bases matching TRBD2. CDR3 length: 17 amino acids. The trim removed 4 bases at V and 5 bases at J, leaving 5 bases unmatched. The germline gives CDR1 SGHRS, CDR2 YFSETQ. CDR3 DNA: TGCGCCAGCAGCGTGGGACTAGCGGGGGGGCCGACCGGGGAGCTGTTTTTT. Its translation: CASSVGLAGGPTGELFF.

The chain carries TRBV12-3 or TRBV12-4 and TRBJ1-2; TRBD1 might be the D (5 bases). With 2 bases removed from V and 4 bases from J, the gap between germline ends came to 17 bases. This CDR3 spans 16 amino acids. CDR3 nucleotide sequence: TGTGCCAGCAGTTTATCGGTCGCCAGGGCGATCTATGGCTACACCTTC. Protein product: CASSLSVARAIYGYTF.

V gene TRBV12-5 combines with J gene TRBJ1-6, with D possibly TRBD1 on 5 matching bases. Between the trimmed V and J ends, which lost 4 bases and 9 bases, there was a span of 16 bases. CDR1 and CDR2 (germline): LGHNT, FRNRAP. The CDR3 extends over 15 amino acids. CDR3: CASGSGTGGSSPLHF. CDR3 DNA sequence: TGTGCTAGTGGTTCCGGGACCGGTGGGAGTTCACCCCTCCACTTT.

As concerns this clonotype: One end of the junction varies from germline; a read error may be responsible. The chain couples TRBV4-3 to TRBJ2-3, with D possibly being TRBD1 (6 bases). Germline CDR1 LGHNA, CDR2 YSLEER. The CDR3 runs to 14 residues. CDR3 nucleotide sequence: TGTGCCAGCAGCCAGGGGACCGGGGCAGATACGCAGTATTTT. This gives the protein CASSQGTGADTQYF.

This chain uses TRBV3-1 with TRBJ1-1; the match to TRBD1 covers 7 bases. The CDR3 covers 15 residues. The junction had 4 bases not matched to a gene; V was cut back by 1 base and J by 2 bases. Germline CDR1 and CDR2: LGHDT and YNNKEL (reference sequence). CDR3 protein: CASSQVQGVNTEAFF. The CDR3 bases are TGTGCCAGCAGCCAAGTCCAGGGGGTAAACACTGAAGCTTTCTTT.

This rearrangement joins TRBV29-1 to TRBJ1-1; D gene unclear. Germline V gene lookup returns CDR1 SQVTM and CDR2 ANQGSEA. Trimming removed 2 bases at V and 10 bases at J, with 14 bases between. There are 12 residues in the CDR3. CDR3 DNA: TGCAGCGTTGAAACGGGGAAGATTGGAGCTTTCTTT. It codes for CSVETGKIGAFF.

CDR3 loop: CASRNTGTLGEQYF. The CDR3 coding sequence is TGTGCCAGCAGAAATACCGGGACCCTGGGGGAGCAGTACTTC. The chain has TRBV6-6 and TRBJ2-7; D might be TRBD1 or TRBD2, each matching 5 bases. CDR3 length: 14 amino acids. The V end lost 6 bases, the J end lost 7 bases, and 19 bases lay between the germline ends. Germline lookup yields CDR1 MNHNY and CDR2 SVGAGI (reference sequence).

CDR3 bases: TGTGCCAGCAGTTACTCACAGGGTACCTACGAGCAGTACTTC. As protein: CASSYSQGTYEQYF. The J gene is TRBJ2-7, the V gene TRBV6-6, with D tentatively TRBD1 (6 bases). The germline V gene encodes CDR1 MNHNY and CDR2 SVGAGI (reference sequence). V lost 0 bases and J 2 bases, leaving 8 bases between the germline ends. There are 14 residues in the CDR3.

V gene TRBV24-1 combines with J gene TRBJ2-2; D call uncertain. Per germline, CDR1 KGHDR and CDR2 SFDVKD. V was trimmed by 5 bases and J by 2 bases, leaving 5 bases between them. The CDR3 covers 13 residues. The DNA for the CDR3 is TGTGCCACCAGTGGGGCCAACACCGGGGAGCTGTTTTTT. Translated, it gives CATSGANTGELFF.

The J gene is TRBJ2-5, the V gene TRBV25-1; perhaps TRBD2 as D (5 bases). CDR3 length: 12 residues. Between the trimmed V and J ends, which lost 4 bases and 8 bases, there was a span of 11 bases. Germline V CDR1 and CDR2: MGHDK, SYGVNS. The CDR3 DNA reads TGTGCCAGCAGTGGGGAACCGGGAACCCAGTACTTC. Protein: CASSGEPGTQYF.

The CDR3 is CASSGRTRSTDTQYF. CDR3 DNA sequence: TGTGCCAGCAGTGGACGGACGCGAAGCACAGATACGCAGTATTTT. The chain is built from TRBV2 and TRBJ2-3; D is unclear. The CDR3 runs to 15 residues. Germline CDR1 SNHLY, CDR2 FYNNEI. Trimming cost V 4 bases and J 0 bases, with 11 bases left between them. The full variable domain, its missing parts supplied by reference TRBV2 and TRBJ2-3, is EPEVTQTPSHQVTQMGQEVILRCVPISNHLYFYWYRQILGQKVEFLVSFYNNEISEKSEIFDDQFSVERPDGSNFTLKIRSTKLEDSAMYFCASSGRTRSTDTQYFGPGTRLTVL.

CDR3 bases: TGTGCCAGTACCCGGGACGGGCATCAGCCCCAGCATTTT. Translation gives CASTRDGHQPQHF. The J gene is TRBJ1-5, the V gene TRBV19; the D gene is possibly TRBD1 (5 bases). Germline V gene lookup returns CDR1 LNHDA and CDR2 SQIVND (reference sequence). The CDR3 has 13 residues. V lost 7 bases to trimming and J lost 5 bases, with 12 bases between them.

The chain has TRBV10-3 and TRBJ1-6; D gene unclear. The CDR3 length is 14 residues. Germline V gene sequence: CDR1 ENHRY, CDR2 SYGVKD. V was cut by 2 bases and J by 6 bases, with 8 bases left in between. The CDR3 DNA is TGTGCCATCAGTGAGGTTGCAGCTAATTCACCCCTCCACTTT. It codes for CAISEVAANSPLHF.